The source of this T cell receptor (beta chain) is a study of early T cells in non-severe SARS-CoV-2 infection. On the study more broadly: It was bulk RNA from unsorted whole blood that was sequenced, and the chains were unpaired. Study conclusions and caveats: Matching with VDJdb favored anti-spike CD8 responses (missing private and CD4 specificities).

With regard to this clonotype: What it recognizes is unknown.

Individual cDNA molecules received unique molecular identifiers during library preparation. One entry per CDR3 protein, called by TCRdb with MiXCR from the 5' RACE reads. This sample has roughly 90,000 distinct CDR3 sequences, with around 15% found just once. The sample comprised whole blood. This clonotype originated in an adult who was a healthcare worker with PCR-confirmed SARS-CoV-2 infection or an uninfected control (not recorded which).

DNA of the CDR3: TGTGCCAGCCAAAAGCAGGGCAGGGTGACTGAAGCTTTCTTT. Translating it yields CASQKQGRVTEAFF. The chain recombines TRBV6-2 or TRBV6-3 with TRBJ1-1, with D maybe TRBD1 (5 bases). This CDR3 is 14 amino acids long. Trimming stripped 8 bases from V and 5 bases from J, with 18 bases between. The germline gives CDR1 MNHEY, CDR2 SVGEGT.